This is a list of T cell receptor beta chains from one sample in a study of blood T cell repertoires in COVID-19. Profiling relied on immunoSEQ multiplex PCR, and the TCRdb table lists in-frame clones only, not all of them. Of 350,000 to 550,000 clones listed, 85% to 90% are singletons. Sequenced input: PBMCs or T cells enriched from blood (not recorded which). The receptors come from a man aged 25 to 40 who had recovered from COVID-19. The CDR3 runs from the conserved cysteine through the conserved F or W. D genes are given only for firm matches. Size is stated for part of the rows, as once, few or many counts, or as a class when the clone is expanded.

J gene: TRBJ2-5
D gene: TRBD2
V gene: TRBV19
clone size: NA
CDR3 protein: CASSMGTSGSETQYF
CDR3 DNA: TGTGCCAGTAGTATGGGGACTAGCGGGAGTGAGACCCAGTACTTC

J gene: TRBJ2-5
D gene: TRBD2
V gene: TRBV11-2
clone size: NA
CDR3 protein: CASSLGLAGETQYF
CDR3 DNA: TGTGCCAGCAGCTTGGGACTAGCGGGAGAGACCCAGTACTTC

J gene: TRBJ1-2
D gene: NA
V gene: TRBV28
clone size: NA
CDR3 protein: CASSPGRDYGYTF
CDR3 DNA: TGTGCCAGCAGTCCCGGGAGGGACTATGGCTACACCTTC

J gene: TRBJ2-2
D gene: TRBD2
V gene: TRBV10-3
clone size: NA
CDR3 protein: CATTGTTSNTGELFF
CDR3 DNA: TGTGCCACAACCGGGACTACCTCGAACACCGGGGAGCTGTTTTTT

J gene: TRBJ2-7
D gene: TRBD2
V gene: TRBV6-2/TRBV6-3
clone size: NA
CDR3 protein: CASSYWGGQYF
CDR3 DNA: TGTGCCAGCAGTTACTGGGGGGGACAGTACTTC

J gene: TRBJ2-3
D gene: TRBD2
V gene: TRBV5-1
clone size: NA
CDR3 protein: CASSLGLAGLTDTQYF
CDR3 DNA: TGCGCCAGCAGCTTGGGGCTAGCGGGACTCACAGATACGCAGTATTTT

J gene: TRBJ1-5
D gene: NA
V gene: TRBV28
clone size: NA
CDR3 protein: CASRRGQYSNQPQHF
CDR3 DNA: TGTGCCAGCAGACGAGGACAATATAGCAATCAGCCCCAGCATTTT

J gene: TRBJ2-7
D gene: TRBD1
V gene: TRBV7-6
clone size: once
CDR3 protein: CASSYGTGFNNEQYF
CDR3 DNA: TGTGCCAGCAGCTATGGGACAGGGTTTAACAACGAGCAGTACTTC

J gene: TRBJ1-1
D gene: NA
V gene: TRBV14
clone size: NA
CDR3 protein: CASSHRGHRTTEAFF
CDR3 DNA: TGTGCCAGCAGCCATCGGGGACATAGAACGACTGAAGCTTTCTTT

J gene: TRBJ1-5
D gene: NA
V gene: TRBV5-4
clone size: NA
CDR3 protein: CASSLGEGGSNQPQHF
CDR3 DNA: TGTGCCAGCAGCTTGGGGGAGGGGGGTAGCAATCAGCCCCAGCATTTT